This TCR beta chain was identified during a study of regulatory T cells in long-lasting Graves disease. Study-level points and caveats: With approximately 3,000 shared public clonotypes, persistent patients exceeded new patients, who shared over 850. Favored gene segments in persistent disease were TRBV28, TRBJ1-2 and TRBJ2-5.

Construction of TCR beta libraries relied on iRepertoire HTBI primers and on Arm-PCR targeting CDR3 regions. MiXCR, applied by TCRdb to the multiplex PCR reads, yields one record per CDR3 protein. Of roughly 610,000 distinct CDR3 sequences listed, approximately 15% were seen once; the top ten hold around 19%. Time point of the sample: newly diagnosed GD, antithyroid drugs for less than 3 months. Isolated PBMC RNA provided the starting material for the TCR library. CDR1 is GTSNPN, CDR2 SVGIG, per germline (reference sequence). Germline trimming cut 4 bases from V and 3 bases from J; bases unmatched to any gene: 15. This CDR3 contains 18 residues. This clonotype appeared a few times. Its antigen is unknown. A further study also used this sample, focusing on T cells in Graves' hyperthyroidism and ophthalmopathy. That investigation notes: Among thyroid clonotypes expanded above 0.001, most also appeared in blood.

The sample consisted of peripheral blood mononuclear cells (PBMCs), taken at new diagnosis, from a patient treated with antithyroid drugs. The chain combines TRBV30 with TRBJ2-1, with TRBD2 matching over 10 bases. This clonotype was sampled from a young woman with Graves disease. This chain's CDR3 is CAWNPAFRASGGYNEQFF. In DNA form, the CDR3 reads TGTGCCTGGAATCCCGCGTTTAGGGCTAGCGGGGGCTACAATGAGCAGTTCTTC.